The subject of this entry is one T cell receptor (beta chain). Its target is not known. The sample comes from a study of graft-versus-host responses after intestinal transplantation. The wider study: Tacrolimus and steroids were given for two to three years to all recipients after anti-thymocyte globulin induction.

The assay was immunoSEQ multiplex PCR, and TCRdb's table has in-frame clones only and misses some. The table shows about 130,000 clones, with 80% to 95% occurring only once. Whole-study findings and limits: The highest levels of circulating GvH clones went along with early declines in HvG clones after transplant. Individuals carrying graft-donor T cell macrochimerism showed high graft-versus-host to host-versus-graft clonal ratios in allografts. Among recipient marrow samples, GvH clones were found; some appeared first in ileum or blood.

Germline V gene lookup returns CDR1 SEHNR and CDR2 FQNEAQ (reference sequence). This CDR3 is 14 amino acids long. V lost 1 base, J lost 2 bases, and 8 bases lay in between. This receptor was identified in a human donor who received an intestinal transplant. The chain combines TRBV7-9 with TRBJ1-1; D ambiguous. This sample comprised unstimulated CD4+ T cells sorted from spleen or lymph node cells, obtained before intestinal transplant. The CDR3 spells CASSLGSINTEAFF. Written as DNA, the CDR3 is TGTGCCAGCAGCTTAGGGTCCATTAACACTGAAGCTTTCTTT.